Listed below are T cell receptor beta chains from one sample, sequenced in a study of Graves' ophthalmopathy and Graves' hyperthyroidism. TCRdb used MiXCR to reprocess the multiplex PCR reads, holding one entry per CDR3 protein. The top ten clones hold 2.5% to 3.5% of a sample with around 660,000 distinct CDR3 sequences, 35% to 50% of them seen once. The sequencing input was peripheral blood. These receptors were collected from an adult man with Graves' ophthalmopathy. CDR3s include the opening cysteine and the closing phenylalanine or tryptophan. A D gene is named only where the DNA matches it firmly. Clone size is stated in some rows and not others, as once, few, many or a class when expanded.

j_gene	d_gene	v_gene	abundance	CDR3aa	CDR3nt
TRBJ2-2	NA	TRBV29-1	many	CSVEATGELFF	TGCAGCGTTGAAGCAACCGGGGAGCTGTTTTTT
TRBJ2-2	NA	TRBV25-1	many	CASRSTGGENTGELFF	TGTGCCAGCAGATCTACAGGGGGGGAGAACACCGGGGAGCTGTTTTTT
TRBJ2-2	TRBD1	TRBV5-1	few	CASRDRDDTGELFF	TGCGCCAGCAGGGACAGGGATGACACCGGGGAGCTGTTTTTT
TRBJ2-5	TRBD2	TRBV24-1	NA	CATRGASGAGTQYF	TGTGCCACGCGTGGGGCTAGCGGTGCTGGGACCCAGTACTTC
TRBJ2-5	TRBD1	TRBV29-1	NA	CSVQGQGLETQYF	TGCAGCGTCCAGGGACAGGGGCTGGAGACCCAGTACTTC
TRBJ1-5	TRBD1	TRBV20-1	NA	CSASGTARSNQPQHF	TGCAGTGCTAGCGGGACAGCTCGGAGCAATCAGCCCCAGCATTTT
TRBJ2-2	TRBD1	TRBV7-2	few	CASSPGQGELFF	TGTGCCAGCAGTCCGGGACAGGGGGAGCTGTTTTTT
TRBJ2-3	NA	TRBV2	NA	CASSRGPLEDTQYF	TGTGCCAGCAGTCGGGGACCCCTAGAAGATACGCAGTATTTT
TRBJ1-5	NA	TRBV29-1	NA	CSVLQERSQKTQHF	TGCAGCGTGCTACAGGAACGGTCCCAAAAGACCCAGCATTTT
TRBJ2-2	TRBD1	TRBV10-3	few	CAIKGQGRGYPTGELFF	TGTGCCATCAAGGGACAGGGAAGGGGATATCCCACCGGGGAGCTGTTTTTT
TRBJ2-5	TRBD2	TRBV7-2	once	CASSPSGRVQETQYF	TGTGCCAGCAGCCCTAGCGGGAGGGTACAAGAGACCCAGTACTTC
TRBJ2-2	NA	TRBV24-1	NA	CATSAEGLPLRTGELFF	TGTGCCACCAGTGCCGAGGGGCTACCTTTGCGCACCGGGGAGCTGTTTTTT
TRBJ2-2	NA	TRBV29-1	once	CSVGVAGHTGEPFF	TGCAGCGTTGGAGTTGCAGGGCACACCGGGGAGCCGTTTTTT
TRBJ1-2	NA	TRBV7-9	many	CASSLEQVHGYTF	TGTGCCAGCAGCTTAGAACAGGTCCATGGCTACACCTTC
TRBJ1-1	NA	TRBV4-2	many	CASSQDGGDEAFF	TGTGCCAGCAGCCAAGATGGAGGGGATGAAGCTTTCTTT
TRBJ1-1	NA	TRBV29-1	once	CSVLGGDTEAFF	TGCAGCGTACTTGGGGGGGACACTGAAGCTTTCTTT
TRBJ2-5	NA	TRBV29-1	many	CSSKTGPETQYF	TGCAGCTCAAAGACAGGTCCAGAGACCCAGTACTTC
TRBJ1-1	TRBD1	TRBV29-1	many	CSAGQGKAAEAFF	TGCAGCGCCGGACAGGGAAAGGCTGCTGAAGCTTTCTTT
TRBJ1-6	NA	TRBV20-1	NA	CSASLGGNSPLHF	TGCAGTGCTAGCCTGGGGGGGAATTCACCCCTCCACTTT
TRBJ2-5	NA	TRBV12-3/TRBV12-4	NA	CASRYGPPRLETQYF	TGTGCCAGCAGATACGGACCGCCGAGGTTAGAGACCCAGTACTTC
TRBJ1-2	NA	TRBV25-1	once	CASRNLADIYGYTF	TGTGCCAGCAGGAATCTAGCAGACATATATGGCTACACCTTC
TRBJ2-7	NA	TRBV11-2	few	CASSLDPLVSYEQYF	TGTGCCAGCAGCTTAGACCCCCTAGTCTCCTACGAGCAGTACTTC
TRBJ1-3	NA	TRBV7-9	once	CASSRGGGPGNTIYF	TGTGCCAGCAGCCGAGGGGGGGGACCTGGAAACACCATATATTTT
TRBJ1-2	NA	TRBV29-1	NA	CSLVASVYGYTF	TGCAGCTTGGTGGCCAGCGTGTATGGCTACACCTTC
TRBJ2-7	TRBD2	TRBV20-1	many	CSAIGLAEPYEQYF	TGCAGTGCTATAGGACTAGCGGAACCCTACGAGCAGTACTTC
TRBJ2-5	NA	TRBV29-1	NA	CSSRYSGWETQYF	TGCAGCAGCCGATACAGTGGGTGGGAGACCCAGTACTTC
TRBJ1-4	TRBD1	TRBV29-1	NA	CSLGTATNEKLFF	TGCAGCTTAGGGACAGCAACTAATGAAAAACTGTTTTTT
TRBJ2-7	TRBD2	TRBV10-3	NA	CAISESTGGYYEQYF	TGTGCCATCAGTGAGTCAACCGGGGGGTACTACGAGCAGTACTTC
TRBJ2-5	TRBD2	TRBV19	many	CASSIGRLAGGIETQYF	TGTGCCAGTAGTATAGGTCGACTAGCGGGAGGCATCGAGACCCAGTACTTC
TRBJ1-5	TRBD1	TRBV10-3	many	CAISAVSAGGDNQPQHF	TGTGCCATCAGTGCTGTCTCGGCAGGGGGCGACAATCAGCCCCAGCATTTT
TRBJ2-5	NA	TRBV5-1	many	CASSSGLTQETQYF	TGCGCCAGCAGTTCGGGCCTTACCCAAGAGACCCAGTACTTC
TRBJ1-4	NA	TRBV11-2	few	CASSPRAWFSDEKLFF	TGTGCCAGCAGCCCCAGGGCTTGGTTTTCGGATGAAAAACTGTTTTTT
TRBJ2-2	NA	TRBV7-9	many	CASKGAGTNTGELFF	TGTGCCAGCAAAGGGGCAGGGACGAACACCGGGGAGCTGTTTTTT
TRBJ2-7	NA	TRBV6-2/TRBV6-3	many	CASSYLQEGEQYF	TGTGCCAGCAGTTACCTCCAAGAAGGGGAGCAGTACTTC
TRBJ2-2	NA	TRBV7-9	many	CASSRWTGLSNTGELFF	TGTGCCAGCAGCCGTTGGACGGGACTTTCGAACACCGGGGAGCTGTTTTTT
TRBJ1-4	NA	TRBV2	few	CASSRGGANEKLFF	TGTGCCAGCAGCCGGGGCGGGGCAAATGAAAAACTGTTTTTT
TRBJ1-1	NA	TRBV12-3/TRBV12-4	many	CASSLWGGMNTEAFF	TGTGCCAGCAGTTTGTGGGGGGGAATGAACACTGAAGCTTTCTTT
TRBJ2-2	TRBD1	TRBV7-9	many	CASSPGQGNTGELFF	TGTGCCAGCAGCCCGGGACAGGGGAACACCGGGGAGCTGTTTTTT
TRBJ1-1	NA	TRBV29-1	NA	CSVGRSETEAFF	TGCAGCGTCGGCAGGTCGGAAACTGAAGCTTTCTTT
TRBJ2-1	TRBD2	TRBV7-9	few	CASSQGGLAGRNEQFF	TGTGCCAGCAGCCAAGGGGGACTAGCGGGACGAAATGAGCAGTTCTTC
TRBJ1-3	NA	TRBV25-1	NA	CARTAGNTIYF	TGTGCCCGGACGGCTGGAAACACCATATATTTT
TRBJ2-7	NA	TRBV7-2	NA	CASSLRRTGSSYNEQYF	TGTGCCAGCAGCCTAAGGAGGACCGGGAGCTCCTACAATGAGCAGTACTTC
TRBJ2-2	TRBD1	TRBV7-6	many	CASSRGQPRNTGELFF	TGTGCCAGCAGCCGGGGACAGCCCAGGAACACCGGGGAGCTGTTTTTT
TRBJ1-6	TRBD1	TRBV7-9	many	CASSADREISPLHF	TGTGCCAGCAGCGCGGACAGGGAGATTTCACCCCTCCACTTT
TRBJ1-2	TRBD1	TRBV7-9	NA	CTSVYSRGQGGYGYTF	TGTACCAGCGTCTATTCCAGGGGACAGGGAGGCTATGGCTACACCTTC
TRBJ2-5	TRBD1	TRBV3-1	few	CASSQNRGETQYF	TGTGCCAGCAGCCAAAACAGGGGAGAGACCCAGTACTTC
TRBJ2-6	NA	TRBV6-6	many	CASSYLGRSGANVLTF	TGTGCCAGCAGTTACTTAGGCCGCTCTGGGGCCAACGTCCTGACTTTC
TRBJ2-7	NA	TRBV5-6	many	CASSLTGFYEQYF	TGTGCCAGCAGCTTAACAGGATTCTACGAGCAGTACTTC
TRBJ1-4	TRBD1	TRBV12-5	NA	CASGSGTGPSFREKLFF	TGTGCTAGTGGATCCGGGACAGGGCCCTCCTTCCGTGAAAAACTGTTTTTT
TRBJ2-3	NA	TRBV7-2	NA	CASSLAVPDTQYF	TGTGCCAGCAGCTTAGCGGTGCCAGATACGCAGTATTTT
TRBJ2-7	NA	TRBV7-2	NA	CASSLRLGAPIEQYF	TGTGCCAGCAGCTTGCGTCTAGGGGCCCCAATCGAGCAGTACTTC
TRBJ2-7	NA	TRBV27	NA	CASSFQRGDHEQYF	TGTGCCAGCAGTTTCCAACGGGGTGATCACGAGCAGTACTTC
TRBJ2-5	TRBD1	TRBV12-3/TRBV12-4	NA	CASGLVRGQGLPSETQYF	TGTGCTAGTGGTTTGGTAAGAGGACAGGGTCTCCCCTCGGAGACCCAGTACTTC
TRBJ2-1	NA	TRBV10-3	NA	CAIRLDPHNEQFF	TGTGCCATCAGGCTAGATCCCCACAATGAGCAGTTCTTC
TRBJ1-6	TRBD1	TRBV2	few	CASSQETGSSSPLHF	TGTGCCAGCAGCCAAGAGACAGGGAGCAGTTCACCCCTCCACTTT